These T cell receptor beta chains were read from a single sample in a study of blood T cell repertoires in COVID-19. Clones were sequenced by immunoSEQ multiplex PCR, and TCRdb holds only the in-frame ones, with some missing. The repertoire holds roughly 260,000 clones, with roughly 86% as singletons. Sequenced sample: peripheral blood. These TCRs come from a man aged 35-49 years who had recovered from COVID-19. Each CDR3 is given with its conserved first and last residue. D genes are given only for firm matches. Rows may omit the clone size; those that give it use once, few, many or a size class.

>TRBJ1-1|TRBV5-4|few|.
CASSPSMNTEAFF
TGTGCCAGCAGCCCATCCATGAACACTGAAGCTTTCTTT
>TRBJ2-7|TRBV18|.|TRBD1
CASSPGQGPYEQYF
TGTGCCAGCTCACCGGGACAGGGGCCTTACGAGCAGTACTTC
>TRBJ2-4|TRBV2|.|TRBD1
CARTGTGTKAKNIQYF
TGTGCCAGAACCGGGACAGGGACGAAAGCCAAAAACATTCAGTACTTC
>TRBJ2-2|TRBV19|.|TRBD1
CASSIMQGAYGELFF
TGTGCCAGTAGTATTATGCAGGGGGCGTACGGGGAGCTGTTTTTT
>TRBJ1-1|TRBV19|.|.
CASNPRGLNTEAFF
TGTGCCAGTAACCCCAGGGGCCTGAACACTGAAGCTTTCTTT
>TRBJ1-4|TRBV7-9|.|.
CASSPFRGEKLFF
TGTGCCAGCAGCCCCTTCAGGGGAGAAAAACTGTTTTTT
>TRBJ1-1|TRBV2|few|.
CASSSGTRVPEAFF
TGTGCCAGCAGTAGTGGGACAAGGGTCCCTGAAGCTTTCTTT
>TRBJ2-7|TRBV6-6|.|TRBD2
CAVSPDRGGYEQYF
TGTGCCGTATCGCCTGACCGGGGGGGGTACGAGCAGTACTTC
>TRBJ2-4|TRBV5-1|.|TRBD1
CASSPGQGVRNIQYF
TGCGCCAGCAGCCCGGGACAGGGCGTTAGAAACATTCAGTACTTC
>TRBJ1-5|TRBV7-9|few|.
CASSLYHKGIHQPQHF
TGTGCCAGCAGCTTATACCATAAGGGGATCCATCAGCCCCAGCATTTT
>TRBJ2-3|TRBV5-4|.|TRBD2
CASSQGLAGGVTSTDTQYF
TGTGCCAGCAGTCAGGGACTAGCGGGGGGGGTAACGAGCACAGATACGCAGTATTTT
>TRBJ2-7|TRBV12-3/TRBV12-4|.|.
CASSLDRDYEQYF
TGTGCCAGCAGCCTAGACAGAGACTACGAGCAGTACTTC
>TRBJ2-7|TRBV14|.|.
CASSQRGGYEQYF
TGTGCCAGCAGCCAGAGGGGGGGGTACGAGCAGTACTTC
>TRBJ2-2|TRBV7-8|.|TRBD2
CASSLRTSGTVSGELFF
TGTGCCAGCAGCTTGAGGACTAGCGGGACGGTATCCGGGGAGCTGTTTTTT
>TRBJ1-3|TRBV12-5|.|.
CASGQAGAAGWNTIYF
TGTGCTAGTGGCCAAGCAGGGGCAGCGGGGTGGAACACCATATATTTT
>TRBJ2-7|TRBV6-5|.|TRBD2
CASPTTGGEIEQYF
TGTGCCAGTCCGACCACTGGGGGGGAGATAGAGCAGTACTTC
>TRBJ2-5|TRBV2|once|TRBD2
CASRAGAQYF
TGTGCCAGCAGGGCGGGGGCCCAGTACTTC
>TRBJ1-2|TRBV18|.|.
CASSPGGGYTF
TGTGCCAGCTCACCAGGGGGCGGCTACACCTTC